This TCR beta chain was found in a study of blood T cell repertoires in COVID-19. Study as a whole: The United States, Italy and Spain supplied acute and convalescent COVID-19 samples. The cDNA or gDNA used as material had been derived from T cells, B-cell-depleted T cells, or PBMCs.

Turning to this clone: Other DNA sequences of this sample code for an identical CDR3.

V dropped 4 bases and J dropped 0; count of bases not matched to a gene: 3. This CDR3 is built from 15 residues. Germline values: CDR1 LNHDA, CDR2 SQIVND (reference sequence). In the original processing: Amplification of reference gene primers was used by the study to estimate nucleated cell counts. Repertoires were generated with immunoSEQ multiplex PCR, while TCRdb's copy carries only in-frame clones and drops some. V and J calls and clone size are those listed in that table; D and trimming were worked out from the DNA. The repertoire holds around 75,000 clones, with 88% as singletons. This chain connects TRBV19 to TRBJ2-3; 8 nucleotides match TRBD1. The receptor was isolated from a human donor in a cohort sampled during active COVID-19. Specimen: peripheral blood. CDR3 sequence (DNA): TGTGCCAGTAGTACCGGACAGGGTAGCACAGATACGCAGTATTTT. This encodes CASSTGQGSTDTQYF.